This T cell receptor beta chain appears in the sequencing data of a study of shared clonotypes between healthy human individuals (TCRdb year 2020). About the investigation overall: A few men and a couple of women, aged 18 to 49 years, made up the cohort. To estimate repertoire size and how much clonotype sharing occurs between individuals, the study deeply sequenced the blood TCR repertoires of several healthy adults. To increase sequencing depth and limit assay-specific biases, different laboratories used diverse techniques to prepare libraries and sequence TCR repertoires. Between about 0.94 and 8.9 billion PBMCs per donor were obtained by leukapheresis.

Using the deep immunoSEQ assay, TCR CDR3 regions were amplified from genomic DNA by multiplex PCR. Genomic DNA extracted from each cell subset was distributed evenly over all wells of several immunoSEQ 96-well plates, and each plate served as one replicate. For unsorted PBMC, 250 to 350 ng of genomic DNA, equivalent to around 30,000 T cell genomes, went into each replicate PCR. Genomic DNA from unsorted PBMC was sequenced over ten immunoSEQ deep assay plates. The purified libraries were quantified using a Qubit 3.0 fluorometer, sized with a Bioanalyzer 2100, and then quantified again using the KAPA Library Quantification kit. Every immunoSEQ 96-well plate was sequenced on a separate single-read 150-cycle Illumina NextSeq 550 flow cell. The study's processing was this. The immunoSEQ output contained only junctional sequences without quality scores, so filtering could not match that applied to full-length reads. Sequences were annotated with PyIR, a Python wrapper for IgBLAST v1.9, and V/J genes and CDR3 were assigned using IMGT germline references. Any read was removed if the V/J assignment was weak (E-value above 1e-6), the CDR3 was missing, or the read contained stop codons, out-of-frame junctions, or ambiguous translated residues. V3J clonotypes were defined as sequences sharing the same inferred V gene, J gene, and CDR3 amino acid sequence. Percentage overlap between repertoires was computed as shared unique clonotypes divided by the size of the smaller repertoire. RTK rarefaction, the Chao1 estimator, and Recon v2.1 estimates of unobserved clonotypes were used to assess repertoire richness. TCRdb holds this immuneACCESS table with in-frame rearrangements only. Some clones are missing; in checked studies, unresolved V genes explain under half, and the rest has no known cause. Clone size and the V and J calls come from that table; the DNA yielded D and trimming. The table for this sample lists about 490,000 clones; less than 80% of them were counted only once. Approximately 12% of the sample rests with the top ten.

Comment on this clone: Its recognized antigen is unknown. A far larger clone is a single base away, which makes a read error likely. At the DNA level, this CDR3 is encoded by other sequences in the same sample as well.

Results the study describes overall, beyond this receptor: Because the study included only a small number of donors, the genetic and exposure-history diversity represented was limited. Sampling was limited to blood, and TCR repertoires in tissue likely differ from TCR repertoires in blood. Pairwise subsampling led to the expectation that sequencing depth would affect the degree of clonotype sharing among donors.

Donors were healthy HIV-negative adults with no recently reported acute infections or vaccinations. Every donor was a Caucasian adult living in Nashville, Tennessee, USA. For unsorted samples, 90 million or so PBMCs were counted and genomic DNA was extracted with the QIAamp DNA Blood Mini kit. After blood collection by leukapheresis, PBMCs were isolated using Ficoll-Histopaque density gradient centrifugation and then cryopreserved in the vapor phase of liquid nitrogen. The receptor was isolated from a middle-aged woman in good health. Some clones in this sample may be carry-over from other donors' samples. The sample was PBMCs.

The CDR3 here reads CASSQLPGTYEQYF. The sequence in DNA is TGCGCCAGCAGCCAACTCCCCGGGACCTACGAGCAGTACTTC. Recombination linked TRBV4-1 to TRBJ2-7; TRBD2 is a possible D gene, resting on 5 matching bases. The cysteine opens and the phenylalanine closes a CDR3 of 14 amino acids. This entry keeps only the CDR3 DNA: 42 bases, framed from base 1. The germline V gene sets CDR1 to MGHRA and CDR2 to YSYEKL. V loses 2 bases, J loses 2 bases, and the germline ends lie 10 bases apart.